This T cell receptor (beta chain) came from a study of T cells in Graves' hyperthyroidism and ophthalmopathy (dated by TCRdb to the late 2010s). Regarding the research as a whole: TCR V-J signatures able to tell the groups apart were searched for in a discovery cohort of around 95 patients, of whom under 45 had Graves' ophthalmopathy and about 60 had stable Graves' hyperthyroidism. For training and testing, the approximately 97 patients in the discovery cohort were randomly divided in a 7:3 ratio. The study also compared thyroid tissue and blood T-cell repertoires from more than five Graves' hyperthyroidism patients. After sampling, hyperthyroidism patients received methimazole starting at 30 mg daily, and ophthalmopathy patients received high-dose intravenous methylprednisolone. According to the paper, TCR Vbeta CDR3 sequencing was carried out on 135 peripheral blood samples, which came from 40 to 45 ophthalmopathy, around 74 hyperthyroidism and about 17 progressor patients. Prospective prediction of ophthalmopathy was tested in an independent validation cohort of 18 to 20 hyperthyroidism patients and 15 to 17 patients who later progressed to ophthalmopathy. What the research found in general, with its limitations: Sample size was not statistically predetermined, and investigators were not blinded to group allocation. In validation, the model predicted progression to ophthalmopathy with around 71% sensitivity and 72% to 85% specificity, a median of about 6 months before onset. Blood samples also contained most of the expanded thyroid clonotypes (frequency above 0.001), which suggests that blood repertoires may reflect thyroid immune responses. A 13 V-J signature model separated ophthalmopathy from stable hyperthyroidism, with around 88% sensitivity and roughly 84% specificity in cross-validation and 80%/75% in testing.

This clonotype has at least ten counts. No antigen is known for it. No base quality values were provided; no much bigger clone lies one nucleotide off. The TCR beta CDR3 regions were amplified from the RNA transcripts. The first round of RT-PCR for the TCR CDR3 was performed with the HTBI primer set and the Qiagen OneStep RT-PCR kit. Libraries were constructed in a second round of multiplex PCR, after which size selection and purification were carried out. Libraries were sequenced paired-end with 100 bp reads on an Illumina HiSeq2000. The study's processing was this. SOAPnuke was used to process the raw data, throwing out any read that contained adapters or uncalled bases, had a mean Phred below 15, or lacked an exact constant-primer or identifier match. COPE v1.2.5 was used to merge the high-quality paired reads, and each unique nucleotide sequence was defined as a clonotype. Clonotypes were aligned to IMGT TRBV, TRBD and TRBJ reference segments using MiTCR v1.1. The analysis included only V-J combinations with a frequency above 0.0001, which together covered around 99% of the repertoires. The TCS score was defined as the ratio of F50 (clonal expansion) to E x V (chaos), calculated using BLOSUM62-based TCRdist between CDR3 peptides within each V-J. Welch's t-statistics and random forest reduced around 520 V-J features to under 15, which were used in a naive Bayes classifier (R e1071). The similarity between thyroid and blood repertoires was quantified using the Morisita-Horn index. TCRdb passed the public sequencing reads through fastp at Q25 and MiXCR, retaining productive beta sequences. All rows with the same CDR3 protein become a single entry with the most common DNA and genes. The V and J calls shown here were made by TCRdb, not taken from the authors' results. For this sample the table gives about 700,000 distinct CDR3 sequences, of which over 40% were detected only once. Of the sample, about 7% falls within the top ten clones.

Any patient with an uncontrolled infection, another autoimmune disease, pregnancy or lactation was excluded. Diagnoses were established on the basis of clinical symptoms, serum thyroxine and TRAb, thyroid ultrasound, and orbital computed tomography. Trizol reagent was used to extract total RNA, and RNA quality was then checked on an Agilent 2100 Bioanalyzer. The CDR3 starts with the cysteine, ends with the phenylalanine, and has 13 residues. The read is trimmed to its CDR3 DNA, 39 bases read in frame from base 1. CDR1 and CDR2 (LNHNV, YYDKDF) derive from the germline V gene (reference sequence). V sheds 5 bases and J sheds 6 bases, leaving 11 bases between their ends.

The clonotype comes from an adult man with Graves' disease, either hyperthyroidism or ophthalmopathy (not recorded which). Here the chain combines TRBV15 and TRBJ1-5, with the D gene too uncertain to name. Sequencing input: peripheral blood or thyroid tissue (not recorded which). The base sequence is TGTGCCACCAGCGAGACCCGCACTCAGCCCCAGCATTTT. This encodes CATSETRTQPQHF.